Listed below are T cell receptor beta chains from one sample, sequenced in a study of T cells in Graves' hyperthyroidism and ophthalmopathy. Each CDR3 protein gets one entry after TCRdb re-called the multiplex PCR reads with MiXCR. The sample lists around 350,000 distinct CDR3 sequences, approximately 19% seen once, with 3.7% in the top ten. The specimen was blood. These receptors all stem from a woman aged 18-29 years with Graves' hyperthyroidism. CDR3s include the opening cysteine and the closing phenylalanine or tryptophan. Fields, in order: J gene, clone size, D gene, V gene, CDR3 protein, CDR3 DNA. The D gene is left open where the match is weak. Clone size appears in some rows only: once, few, many, or a class for an expanded clone.

TRBJ2-2 few NA TRBV7-8 CASSSPRIVNTGELFF TGTGCCAGCAGCTCCCCAAGGATAGTCAACACCGGGGAGCTGTTTTTT
TRBJ1-1 few NA TRBV4-1 CASSQDGILRSAEAFF TGCGCCAGCAGCCAAGATGGGATTCTAAGGAGCGCTGAAGCTTTCTTT
TRBJ1-1 many NA TRBV11-3 CASSWGRGTEAFF TGTGCCAGCAGCTGGGGCAGGGGTACTGAAGCTTTCTTT
TRBJ1-3 NA NA TRBV20-1 CSARDPARAGTIYF TGCAGTGCTAGAGATCCCGCCCGGGCTGGGACCATATATTTT
TRBJ1-2 many TRBD1 TRBV18 CASSPPTGDGYGYTF TGTGCCAGCTCACCACCGACAGGGGACGGCTATGGCTACACCTTC
TRBJ1-1 many TRBD1 TRBV12-3/TRBV12-4 CASSVQGWMNTEAFF TGTGCCAGCAGTGTACAGGGGTGGATGAACACTGAAGCTTTCTTT
TRBJ2-5 many NA TRBV7-3 CASSPRTEGTQYF TGTGCCAGCAGCCCACGGACTGAAGGGACCCAGTACTTC
TRBJ2-7 many NA TRBV24-1 CATSDLHEQYF TGTGCCACCAGTGATCTCCACGAGCAGTACTTC
TRBJ2-5 many TRBD2 TRBV10-2 CAGSESERGGETQYF TGCGCCGGCAGTGAGTCCGAGCGGGGGGGAGAGACCCAGTACTTC
TRBJ2-5 once TRBD2 TRBV6-5 CASSYMGLASSETQYF TGTGCCAGCAGTTACATGGGACTAGCTTCCAGCGAGACCCAGTACTTC